One T cell receptor (beta chain) is described in this entry. Some clones are missing from TCRdb's copy, which holds only in-frame ones; the method was immunoSEQ multiplex PCR. The repertoire holds 250,000 or so clones, 70% to 90% seen once, with approximately 2% in the top ten. This sample is drawn from a study of blood T cell repertoires in COVID-19. At the level of the study: Material from acute and convalescent COVID-19 was sourced from the United States, Italy and Spain.

Everyone who took part was 18 to 89 years old, and they came from about two dozen US areas. Cohorts were based on clinical histories the participants reported. The recovered donors of Cohort 3 showed two negative PCRs, clearance, or symptom resolution. The sequence was obtained from a woman between 50 and 59 years old who had recovered from COVID-19. Sequenced material: PBMCs or T cells enriched from blood (not recorded which).

The CDR3 here is CASRTGGSSGYNEQFF. The CDR3 region has the DNA TGTGCCAGCAGAACAGGGGGCTCTAGCGGTTACAATGAGCAGTTCTTC. V gene TRBV6-6 combines with J gene TRBJ2-1; 9 positions agree with TRBD1. Germline V gives CDR1 MNHNY, CDR2 SVGAGI (reference sequence). The trim removed 6 bases at V and 4 bases at J, leaving 10 bases unmatched. The CDR3 length is 16 residues.